The 30 T cell receptor beta chains listed next were all sequenced from one sample in a study of cytomegalovirus exposure and HLA in healthy donors. A multiplex PCR was run with 60 Vbeta primers and 13 Jbeta primers. Clones were sequenced by immunoSEQ multiplex PCR, and TCRdb holds only the in-frame ones, with some missing. The ten most abundant clones cover 2% of a sample with some 120,000 clones. The sequenced material came from PBMCs. Receptors originate from a woman aged 60-70 years in good health and CMV-seronegative.

V gene TRBV5-1 combines with J gene TRBJ2-2, with TRBD2 identical over 10 bases. V lost 0 bases to trimming and J lost 4 bases; unmatched junction nucleotides: 3. Germline CDR1 is SGHRS and CDR2 is YFSETQ. This CDR3 comprises 16 residues. The CDR3 is CASSLELAGITGELFF. For the CDR3, the DNA is TGCGCCAGCAGCTTGGAACTAGCGGGGATCACCGGGGAGCTGTTTTTT.

The V call is TRBV6-1, the J call TRBJ2-6, with TRBD2 matching over 8 bases. Germline trimming cut 7 bases from V and 2 bases from J; bases unmatched to any gene: 4. This CDR3 has 15 amino acids. Germline V CDR1 and CDR2: MNHNS, SASEGT. CDR3 protein: CASITGGTGANVLTF. The CDR3 bases are TGTGCCAGCATTACGGGGGGGACTGGGGCCAACGTCCTGACTTTC.

The V call is TRBV6-1, the J call TRBJ1-4, with TRBD1 matching 9 bases. V shed 3 bases and J 5 bases; nucleotides not matched to a gene: 4. The CDR3 extends over 15 amino acids. From germline, CDR1 is MNHNS and CDR2 SASEGT. The CDR3, as DNA: TGTGCCAGCAGTGATGGACAGGGGTGGAATGAAAAACTGTTTTTT. Amino acids: CASSDGQGWNEKLFF.

The chain employs TRBV6-1 and TRBJ2-2; TRBD2 aligns across 12 bases. The V and J ends lost 2 bases and 5 bases, in that order; junction bases with no gene match: 3. The germline V gene has CDR1 MNHNS and CDR2 SASEGT. CDR3 length: 16 residues. CDR3 loop: CASSERLAGVTGELFF. In nucleotides, the CDR3 is TGTGCCAGCAGTGAACGACTAGCGGGAGTAACCGGGGAGCTGTTTTTT.

V usage is TRBV2 and J usage is TRBJ2-5; maybe TRBD1 (5 bases). The DNA matches TRBJ2-7 better at its end, which makes the J call doubtful. Germline V gives CDR1 SNHLY, CDR2 FYNNEI. There are 12 residues in the CDR3. CDR3 in amino acids: CASRNRGYEQYF. The CDR3 region has the DNA TGTGCCAGCCGTAATAGGGGCTACGAGCAGTACTTC.

The V call is TRBV6-5, the J call TRBJ2-5; a possible D gene is TRBD1 (6 bases). CDR1 is MNHEY, CDR2 SVGAGI, per germline. The CDR3 sequence is 13 residues long. Trimming cost V 3 bases and J 11 bases, with 16 bases left between them. CDR3 region: CASSYSQGQEQYF. The CDR3 DNA follows: TGTGCCAGCAGTTATTCACAGGGTCAAGAGCAGTACTTC.

The genes are TRBV9 and TRBJ2-1; 7 positions match TRBD2. Germline loops: CDR1 SGDLS, CDR2 YYNGEE. This CDR3 comprises 16 residues. After removal of 4 bases from V and 4 bases from J, the junction contained 11 bases not matched to a gene. CDR3: CASSLSGEGGYNEQFF. The CDR3 DNA reads TGTGCCAGCAGCCTCTCCGGGGAGGGCGGGTACAATGAGCAGTTCTTC.

The chain joins TRBV7-9 to TRBJ1-1; possibly TRBD1 for D (5 bases). Trimming removed 5 bases from V and 7 bases from J, with 11 bases in between. Germline V gene lookup returns CDR1 SEHNR and CDR2 FQNEAQ (reference sequence). CDR3 size: 12 residues. The CDR3 DNA sequence: TGTGCCAGCAGCCGTACAGGCTTTGAAGCTTTCTTT. This codes for CASSRTGFEAFF.

The gene calls are TRBV30 and TRBJ2-2, with D perhaps TRBD1 (5 bases). CDR1 is GTSNPN, CDR2 SVGIG, per germline (reference sequence). Trimming shortened V by 0 bases and J by 2 bases, and 10 bases separated the two germline ends. This CDR3 comprises 15 residues. The CDR3 DNA is TGTGCCTGGAGTGTAATGGACATCAACACCGGGGAGCTGTTTTTT. It codes for CAWSVMDINTGELFF.

The V and J genes are TRBV7-9 and TRBJ1-1; 8 positions match TRBD1. The germline gives CDR1 SEHNR, CDR2 FQNEAQ (reference sequence). The CDR3 loop spans 14 amino acids. The ends lost 0 bases at V and 11 bases at J; junction bases unmatched: 8. CDR3 residues: CASSLAGSRGRAFF. The DNA for the CDR3 is TGTGCCAGCAGCTTAGCTGGGTCCAGGGGGCGTGCTTTCTTT.

This chain joins TRBV7-8 and TRBJ2-1, with TRBD2 identical over 9 bases. Per germline, CDR1 SGHVS and CDR2 FQNEAQ. V lost 4 bases to trimming and J lost 4 bases; unmatched junction nucleotides: 11. This CDR3 has 17 residues. The CDR3 here is CASSSSGASGIYNEQFF. The CDR3 DNA reads TGTGCCAGCAGCTCCTCCGGGGCTAGCGGGATATACAATGAGCAGTTCTTC.

Comments on this clone: The sample carries other DNA sequences with the same CDR3. The chain couples TRBV27 to TRBJ1-5, with 12 nucleotides matching TRBD1. Germline values: CDR1 MNHEY, CDR2 SMNVEV (reference sequence). The ends lost 4 bases at V and 5 bases at J; junction bases unmatched: 18. The length of the CDR3 is 20 residues. The CDR3 region has the DNA TGTGCCAGCAGTTCGCTGCACCGGACGGGGGACAGGGGGCTTTATCAGCCCCAGCATTTT. Translation: CASSSLHRTGDRGLYQPQHF.

This sequence joins TRBV5-1 and TRBJ2-7; the D is unclear. Germline V gene lookup returns CDR1 SGHRS and CDR2 YFSETQ. Trimming took 4 bases from V and 0 from J, leaving 11 bases between them. CDR3 length equals 14 residues. CDR3 protein: CASSPTERSYEQYF. The CDR3, as DNA: TGCGCCAGCAGCCCAACAGAACGCTCCTACGAGCAGTACTTC.

J is TRBJ2-5 and V is TRBV2; D gene unclear. V was clipped by 6 bases and J by 1 base, with 3 bases between them. Per the germline V gene, CDR1 is SNHLY and CDR2 is FYNNEI. The CDR3 covers 11 residues. As DNA, the CDR3 is TGTGCCAGCAGCCGCCAAGAGACCCAGTACTTC. Encoded protein: CASSRQETQYF. Looking up the rest from reference TRBV2 and TRBJ2-5 gives the full variable domain: EPEVTQTPSHQVTQMGQEVILRCVPISNHLYFYWYRQILGQKVEFLVSFYNNEISEKSEIFDDQFSVERPDGSNFTLKIRSTKLEDSAMYFCASSRQETQYFGPGTRLLVL.

This chain connects TRBV7-9 to TRBJ1-1; D remains ambiguous. Germline-derived CDR1 and CDR2 are SEHNR and FQNEAQ (reference sequence). CDR3 length equals 12 residues. Trimming removed 5 bases at V and 4 bases at J, with 8 bases between. CDR3 amino acids: CASSELFTEAFF. For the CDR3, the DNA is TGTGCCAGCAGCGAGCTATTCACTGAAGCTTTCTTT.

J is TRBJ2-1 and V is TRBV28; D uncertain. Germline-derived CDR1 and CDR2 are MDHEN and SYDVKM. The ends were cut back, 5 bases at V and 7 bases at J, with 12 bases in the middle. The CDR3 totals 13 residues. In DNA form, the CDR3 reads TGTGCCAGCAGTACCCCGTCCGAGAATGAGCAGTTCTTC. Protein sequence: CASSTPSENEQFF.

The chain is built from TRBV10-2 and TRBJ2-7, with a tentative D call TRBD1 (6 bases). CDR1 and CDR2 (germline): WSHSY, SAAADI. Trimming took 6 bases from V and 4 from J, leaving 16 bases between them. The CDR3 totals 14 residues. The CDR3: CASSATGKGYEQYF. Here the CDR3 DNA reads TGCGCCAGCAGCGCGACAGGAAAAGGGTACGAGCAGTACTTC.

The genes are TRBV10-2 and TRBJ1-1; D perhaps matches TRBD1 (5 bases). This CDR3 spans 15 amino acids. CDR1 WSHSY and CDR2 SAAADI come from the germline V gene. As DNA, the CDR3 is TGCGCTGTAAGCGGGACGGTCCATATGAACACTGAAGCTTTCTTT. Amino acid sequence: CAVSGTVHMNTEAFF.

V is TRBV7-8 and J is TRBJ1-1; D may be TRBD1 (6 bases). V lost 2 bases to trimming and J lost 1 base, with 14 bases between them. Per germline, CDR1 SGHVS and CDR2 FQNEAQ. The CDR3 runs to 16 residues. CDR3 in DNA: TGTGCCAGCAGCTTATGGACCGGGACAACGAACACTGAAGCTTTCTTT. It encodes CASSLWTGTTNTEAFF.

The rearrangement uses TRBV7-3 and TRBJ2-2; tentatively, D is TRBD1 (6 bases). Trimming pared 3 bases from V and 5 bases from J, leaving 10 bases between. CDR1 SGHTA and CDR2 FQGTGA come from the germline V gene. The CDR3 is 14 amino acids. In DNA, the CDR3 is TGTGCCAGCAGCTTCCACAGGGAAACCGGGGAGCTGTTTTTT. This translates into CASSFHRETGELFF.

The chain combines TRBV7-3 with TRBJ2-1; 11 nucleotides line up with TRBD2. The V segment lost 5 bases and the J segment 6 bases; nucleotides outside the gene matches: 6. Germline assignment: CDR1 SGHTA and CDR2 FQGTGA. This CDR3 spans 15 amino acids. CDR3 sequence reads: CASSLLAGALNEQFF. In DNA, the CDR3 is TGTGCCAGCAGCCTACTAGCGGGGGCGCTCAATGAGCAGTTCTTC.

J is TRBJ2-7 and V is TRBV5-4; maybe TRBD1 (6 bases). There are 15 residues in the CDR3. The germline V gene has CDR1 SGHNT and CDR2 YYREEE (reference sequence). The V and J ends lost 0 bases and 2 bases respectively, with 12 bases between them. The CDR3 DNA reads TGTGCCAGCAGCTTGGACCTACAGGGTCCCTACGAGCAGTACTTC. Amino acids: CASSLDLQGPYEQYF. Complete variable domain (other parts from reference TRBV5-4 and TRBJ2-7): ETGVTQSPTHLIKTRGQQVTLRCSSQSGHNTVSWYQQALGQGPQFIFQYYREEENGRGNFPPRFSGLQFPNYSSELNVNALELDDSALYLCASSLDLQGPYEQYFGPGTRLTVT.

The rearrangement links TRBV30 to TRBJ1-2; D perhaps matches TRBD1 (6 bases). Trimming shortened V by 7 bases and J by 5 bases, and 14 bases separated the two germline ends. Germline CDR1 is GTSNPN and CDR2 is SVGIG (reference sequence). This CDR3 is built from 12 residues. This CDR3 is CALDSRIYGYTF. The CDR3, as DNA: TGTGCCTTGGACAGCCGTATTTATGGCTACACCTTC.

The genes are TRBV2 and TRBJ2-5; D is uncertain. V was trimmed by 6 bases and J by 2 bases, leaving 10 bases between them. The CDR3 length is 13 residues. Germline values: CDR1 SNHLY, CDR2 FYNNEI. The CDR3 sequence is CASSERTQETQYF. CDR3 bases: TGTGCCAGCAGCGAACGAACTCAAGAGACCCAGTACTTC. Combining the CDR3 with reference TRBV2 and TRBJ2-5 gives the whole variable domain EPEVTQTPSHQVTQMGQEVILRCVPISNHLYFYWYRQILGQKVEFLVSFYNNEISEKSEIFDDQFSVERPDGSNFTLKIRSTKLEDSAMYFCASSERTQETQYFGPGTRLLVL.

The CDR3 DNA reads TGTGCCACCTCGGGGTACGAGCAGTACTTC. Translating gives CATSGYEQYF. The J gene is TRBJ2-7, the V gene TRBV6-5; D is possibly TRBD2 (5 bases). The germline CDR1 and CDR2 sequences are MNHEY and SVGAGI. The CDR3 has 10 amino acids. Trimming took off 10 bases at V and 4 bases at J, with 8 bases between the two ends.

This chain uses TRBV5-1 with TRBJ2-5; D possibly corresponds to TRBD1 (5 bases). Germline CDR1 is SGHRS and CDR2 is YFSETQ. The CDR3 runs to 15 residues. Trimming pared 0 bases from V and 9 bases from J, leaving 18 bases between. The CDR3 protein is CASSLAYRRGDAQYF. CDR3 bases: TGCGCCAGCAGCTTGGCCTACAGGCGAGGTGATGCCCAGTACTTC.

V gene TRBV2 combines with J gene TRBJ1-4; D remains unclear. The germline V gene encodes CDR1 SNHLY and CDR2 FYNNEI. The CDR3 extends over 17 amino acids. V gave up 7 bases and J gave up 7 bases, with 25 bases separating them. The CDR3 region is CASKISGNPRWAEKLFF. In nucleotides, the CDR3 is TGTGCCAGCAAAATATCGGGGAATCCCCGGTGGGCTGAAAAACTGTTTTTT.

The chain has TRBV28 and TRBJ1-1; a weak D match, TRBD1 (6 bases). Germline V gives CDR1 MDHEN, CDR2 SYDVKM. V was pared by 4 bases and J by 3 bases, with 12 bases between. CDR3 length: 14 amino acids. The DNA for the CDR3 is TGTGCCAGCAGTTCCCGGGGGGGCGACACTGAAGCTTTCTTT. Its translation: CASSSRGGDTEAFF.

The gene calls are TRBV10-2 and TRBJ2-2, with a tentative D call TRBD1 (6 bases). The V end was cut by 3 bases, the J end by 5 bases, with 13 bases between. Looked up from germline, CDR1 is WSHSY and CDR2 is SAAADI. This CDR3 contains 15 residues. CDR3 DNA sequence: TGCGCCAGCAGTGATTTGGGGCAGGGGACCGGGGAGCTGTTTTTT. The encoded protein is CASSDLGQGTGELFF.

The V call is TRBV18, the J call TRBJ2-2; 11 bases agree with TRBD2. CDR3 size: 16 residues. CDR1 and CDR2 from the germline V gene are KGHSH and LQKENI. Germline trimming cut 1 base from V and 6 bases from J; bases unmatched to any gene: 4. Written as DNA, the CDR3 is TGTGCCAGCTCACCACGCACTAGCGGGAGCTCCGGGGAGCTGTTTTTT. It is translated as CASSPRTSGSSGELFF.